This T cell receptor (beta chain) was captured by sequencing in a study of CD8 T cells in ankylosing spondylitis. A few counts support this clonotype. As yet, its antigen is unknown. Library preparation for TCR beta used quantitative 5'-RACE with molecular barcodes. TCRdb passed the 5' RACE reads through MiXCR, listing each CDR3 protein once. Here the sample spans 100,000 or so distinct CDR3 sequences, about 9% being singletons. CDR1 and CDR2 from the germline V gene are SGHAT and FQNNGV. V was pared by 1 base and J by 6 bases, with 22 bases between. The CDR3 extends over 18 amino acids. Regarding the study as a whole: Clones linked with disease were CD8+ and fairly uncommon in the peripheral blood. A TCR beta motif of eight or nine highly homologous variants seemed to mark ankylosing spondylitis blood.

Source material: blood, either unsorted or a sorted T cell fraction (not recorded which). The genes are TRBV11-2 and TRBJ2-1; D possibly uses TRBD1 or TRBD2 (6 bases each). This TCR derives from a male donor with ankylosing spondylitis. This chain's CDR3 is CASSLGGGMGTGVNEQFF. CDR3 sequence (DNA): TGTGCCAGCAGCTTAGGAGGGGGAATGGGGACGGGAGTCAATGAGCAGTTCTTC.